A selection of T cell receptor beta chains follows, all from one sample in a study of spatial heterogeneity in lung cancer. TCRdb ran MiXCR on the 5' RACE reads and lists one entry per CDR3 protein. The table includes about 6,100 distinct CDR3 sequences, around 7.8% detected once. Material: normal lung tissue next to the tumor, obtained at surgery. These receptor sequences come from a female donor with early-stage non-small cell lung cancer. Both conserved end residues are part of each CDR3. D genes are given only for firm matches. Expanded clones get a size class; other rows say once, few or many, or leave the size out.

j_call d_call v_call clone_size cdr3_nt cdr3_aa
TRBJ1-1 - TRBV7-8 medium-sized TGTGCCAGCAGCTTATTAGGGGTTTCTGAAGCTTTCTTT CASSLLGVSEAFF
TRBJ1-1 - TRBV29-1 medium-sized TGCAGCGTTGCTTACACTGAAGCTTTCTTT CSVAYTEAFF
TRBJ2-1 TRBD2 TRBV7-2 medium-sized TGTGCCAGCAGCTTAAGGGGGCGGGGGGGCCAGAATGAGCAGTTCTTC CASSLRGRGGQNEQFF
TRBJ2-5 TRBD2 TRBV18 medium-sized TGTGCCAGCTCACCGATGGGACTAGCGGGGACAAACCAAGAGACCCAGTACTTC CASSPMGLAGTNQETQYF
TRBJ2-6 - TRBV6-2/TRBV6-3 few - CASSSSGSGANVLTF
TRBJ2-3 TRBD1 TRBV4-1 medium-sized TGCGCCAGCAGCCAGGGACGAGGGGGCCAGACAGATACGCAGTATTTT CASSQGRGGQTDTQYF
TRBJ2-1 TRBD2 TRBV5-1 medium-sized TGCGCCAGCAGCCAAGCGGGGGGACATGAGCAGTTCTTC CASSQAGGHEQFF
TRBJ1-2 TRBD1 TRBV9 many TGTGCCAGCAGCCCGGGACAGAACTATGGCTACACCTTC CASSPGQNYGYTF
TRBJ2-5 - TRBV29-1 large TGCAGCGTTGAAGTAATTAGCGAGGAGACCCAGTACTTC CSVEVISEETQYF
TRBJ2-7 - TRBV14 - TGTGCCAGCAGCCAATCAAAGCAGGCCCGAAGCTCCTACGAGCAGTACTTC CASSQSKQARSSYEQYF
TRBJ1-4 - TRBV18 medium-sized TGTGCCAGCTCACCACTGCGGGAGAATGAAAAACTGTTTTTT CASSPLRENEKLFF
TRBJ2-1 - TRBV14 many TGTGCCAGCAGCCAAGGCGTGTGGAGTGAGCAGTTCTTC CASSQGVWSEQFF
TRBJ1-2 TRBD1 TRBV7-2 few TGTGCCAGCAGCCCGCAATTACTAGGACAGGGAAGTAGTGGCTACACCTTC CASSPQLLGQGSSGYTF
TRBJ2-1 - TRBV20-1 medium-sized TGCAGTGGGGCTAGGGATGGGGGGGCCTCGGATGAGCAGTTCTTC CSGARDGGASDEQFF
TRBJ2-5 - TRBV19 few TGTGCCAGTAGGGGACAAGAGACCCAGTACTTC CASRGQETQYF
TRBJ1-4 - TRBV5-4 many TGTGCCAGCAGCCCTCACTCGGGGGGGCGGAATGAAAAACTGTTTTTT CASSPHSGGRNEKLFF